These 29 T cell receptor beta chains were all obtained from the same sample, sequenced in a study of T-cell reconstitution after alpha-beta-depleted transplantation in children. This sample's TCRbeta library carried unique molecular identifier barcodes. TCRdb analysed the PCR reads with MiXCR anew, one entry per CDR3 protein. Of 700,000 to 950,000 distinct CDR3 sequences detected, roughly 15% appear once; the ten largest clones hold 5%. This specimen consisted of PBMCs, mostly from graft donor cells, obtained 360 days after TCRalphabeta/CD19-depleted stem cell transplant. The receptors were sampled from a male patient younger than 18 who had a stem cell transplant for acute lymphoblastic leukemia, so the T cells may come from the graft donor.

The chain joins TRBV25-1 to TRBJ2-5; TRBD1 agrees at 7 bases. CDR1 is MGHDK, CDR2 SYGVNS, per germline. The CDR3 spans 13 residues. V shed 2 bases, J shed 3 bases, and the junction held 0 bases outside the gene matches. Written as DNA, the CDR3 is TGTGCCAGCAGTGAAACAGGGGAAGAGACCCAGTACTTC. It codes for CASSETGEETQYF.

The rearrangement links TRBV18 to TRBJ2-5, with 11 bases fitting TRBD1. Germline-derived CDR1 and CDR2 are KGHSH and LQKENI. J was trimmed by 5 bases and V by 4 bases; bases with no gene match: 3. The CDR3 spans 14 residues. CDR3 sequence (DNA): TGTGCCAGCTCACGGACAGGGGGCATGGAGACCCAGTACTTC. Amino acids: CASSRTGGMETQYF.

This sequence joins TRBV5-1 and TRBJ2-1, with 8 bases lining up with TRBD2. There are 15 residues in the CDR3. The V segment lost 2 bases and the J segment 6 bases; nucleotides outside the gene matches: 7. In germline, CDR1 is SGHRS, CDR2 YFSETQ. CDR3 sequence: CASSFTGTRANEQFF. Here the CDR3 DNA reads TGCGCCAGCAGCTTCACCGGGACTAGGGCCAATGAGCAGTTCTTC. The variable domain in full, completed from reference TRBV5-1 and TRBJ2-1, reads KAGVTQTPRYLIKTRGQQVTLSCSPISGHRSVSWYQQTPGQGLQFLFEYFSETQRNKGNFPGRFSGRQFSNSRSEMNVSTLELGDSALYLCASSFTGTRANEQFFGPGTRLTVL.

The chain uses TRBV20-1 and TRBJ2-4, with a tentative D call TRBD2 (7 bases). CDR3 length equals 14 residues. The germline V gene encodes CDR1 DFQATT and CDR2 SNEGSKA (reference sequence). Between the trimmed V and J ends, which lost 6 bases and 1 base, there was a span of 13 bases. The CDR3 DNA sequence: TGCAGTGCCCCGAAGGGGGGGGCCAAAAACATTCAGTACTTC. It codes for CSAPKGGAKNIQYF.

This clonotype was recorded many times. This sequence joins TRBV5-1 and TRBJ2-4, with D possibly matching TRBD2 (6 bases). The germline V and J ends were trimmed by 4 bases and 4 bases, with 12 bases remaining between them. The CDR3 spans 14 residues. Germline assignment: CDR1 SGHRS and CDR2 YFSETQ. In nucleotides, the CDR3 is TGCGCCAGCAGCCCCCGGGACTCGAAAAACATTCAGTACTTC. Amino acid sequence: CASSPRDSKNIQYF.

The chain combines TRBV7-6 with TRBJ2-5, with 10 bases matching TRBD2. The V gene end was trimmed by 0 bases and the J gene end by 2 bases; junction bases not matched to a gene: 6. CDR1 and CDR2 (germline): SGHVS, FNYEAQ. This CDR3 region has 17 residues. In DNA form, the CDR3 reads TGTGCCAGCAGCTTAGCCCTCCTAGCGGGGGTACAAGAGACCCAGTACTTC. As protein: CASSLALLAGVQETQYF.

The chain joins TRBV18 to TRBJ2-3; unclear D gene. The CDR3 has 13 amino acids. Trimming shortened V by 1 base and J by 6 bases, and 8 bases separated the two germline ends. The V gene's germline CDR1 is KGHSH and CDR2 LQKENI. Here the CDR3 DNA reads TGTGCCAGCTCACCACATCCCCTTGATACGCAGTATTTT. This encodes CASSPHPLDTQYF.

The chain has TRBV12-3 or TRBV12-4 and TRBJ2-3; TRBD1 or TRBD2 may be the D gene (5 bases each). This CDR3 has 12 residues. V lost 3 bases to trimming and J lost 8 bases, with 9 bases between them. This CDR3 reads CASSLFGGTQYF. DNA for the CDR3: TGTGCCAGCAGTTTGTTTGGGGGTACGCAGTATTTT.

The V gene is TRBV20-1, the J gene TRBJ2-7; 7 bases agree with TRBD2. V trimming: 3 bases; J trimming: 2 bases; junction bases outside the gene matches: 7. The CDR3 totals 14 residues. Germline values: CDR1 DFQATT, CDR2 SNEGSKA (reference sequence). The CDR3, as DNA: TGCAGTGCTAGTGACGGGAGGTTCCCCTACGAGCAGTACTTC. Its translation: CSASDGRFPYEQYF.

The rearrangement links TRBV24-1 to TRBJ2-2, with TRBD1 matching over 9 bases. This CDR3 is 16 amino acids long. Germline CDR1 is KGHDR and CDR2 is SFDVKD. V gave up 2 bases and J gave up 4 bases; unmatched junction bases: 4. Written as DNA, the CDR3 is TGTGCCACCAGTGATTATGGGACAGGGCGCACCGGGGAGCTGTTTTTT. This translates into CATSDYGTGRTGELFF.

The rearrangement links TRBV10-3 to TRBJ1-2, with D uncertain. In germline, CDR1 is ENHRY, CDR2 SYGVKD. Trimming removed 6 bases at V and 3 bases at J, with 20 bases between. The CDR3 runs 16 residues. CDR3 sequence (DNA): TGTGCCATCAGCTTCGGACCGCTTGACGGCTACTATGGCTACACCTTC. Residues: CAISFGPLDGYYGYTF.

This clonotype has at least ten counts. The chain carries TRBV11-2 and TRBJ2-7; perhaps D is TRBD1 or TRBD2 (5 bases each). CDR1 SGHAT and CDR2 FQNNGV come from the germline V gene. This CDR3 is 14 amino acids long. Trimming left V 1 base short and J 7 bases short, with 14 bases between. Here the CDR3 reads CASSLGLGRLEQYF. The CDR3 DNA is TGTGCCAGCAGCTTAGGCTTGGGACGTCTAGAGCAGTACTTC.

This chain joins TRBV12-3 or TRBV12-4 and TRBJ1-5; 7 positions match TRBD1. V trimming: 1 base; J trimming: 0 bases; junction bases outside the gene matches: 6. There are 17 residues in the CDR3. CDR3 in DNA: TGTGCCAGCAGTTTAGGGGACAGAGCCTTTAGCAATCAGCCCCAGCATTTT. Translated, it gives CASSLGDRAFSNQPQHF.

CDR3 protein: CASSSPQRREAKNIQYF. CDR3 coding DNA: TGTGCCAGCAGCTCCCCCCAGAGACGAGAAGCCAAAAACATTCAGTACTTC. The chain carries TRBV7-9 and TRBJ2-4; no definite D call. The CDR3 totals 17 residues. The V end lost 4 bases, the J end lost 0 bases, and 16 bases lay between the germline ends. The germline gives CDR1 SEHNR, CDR2 FQNEAQ (reference sequence).

The rearrangement joins TRBV9 to TRBJ1-1; a possible D gene is TRBD1 (5 bases). The CDR3 covers 15 residues. Per germline, CDR1 SGDLS and CDR2 YYNGEE. V was clipped by 4 bases and J by 4 bases, with 17 bases between them. CDR3 protein: CASSSRGGVRTEAFF. CDR3 nucleotide sequence: TGTGCCAGCAGCTCTCGGGGAGGGGTACGCACTGAAGCTTTCTTT.

This clonotype has at least ten counts. The chain is built from TRBV7-9 and TRBJ2-3; 7 bases fit TRBD2. The ends lost 3 bases at V and 2 bases at J; junction bases unmatched: 8. CDR1 is SEHNR and CDR2 is FQNEAQ in the germline V gene (reference sequence). The CDR3 has 16 residues. This CDR3 is CASSFGDYPFTDTQYF. The DNA of the CDR3 is TGTGCCAGCAGCTTTGGGGACTACCCTTTCACAGATACGCAGTATTTT.

Ten or more counts support this clonotype. This chain uses TRBV7-9 with TRBJ2-2, with 9 bases matching TRBD1. The CDR3 has 15 residues. The junction had 5 bases not matched to a gene; V was cut back by 5 bases and J by 4 bases. CDR1 is SEHNR and CDR2 is FQNEAQ in the germline V gene (reference sequence). CDR3 sequence (DNA): TGTGCCAGCAGCACGGGACAGGGCCCCACCGGGGAGCTGTTTTTT. It specifies CASSTGQGPTGELFF.

J is TRBJ1-4 and V is TRBV7-8, with a possible D match to TRBD1 (6 bases). The CDR3 length is 15 residues. Germline V gene data show CDR1 as SGHVS and CDR2 as FQNEAQ. Deletions cut 5 bases from V and 0 bases from J, with 10 bases between. The CDR3 reads CASSPGVATNEKLFF. The DNA for the CDR3 is TGTGCCAGCAGCCCAGGGGTAGCAACTAATGAAAAACTGTTTTTT.

The chain carries TRBV7-8 and TRBJ2-1, with 7 nucleotides matching TRBD2. Losses at the gene ends were 5 bases for V and 3 bases for J; bases not matched to a gene: 7. Germline V gives CDR1 SGHVS, CDR2 FQNEAQ. This CDR3 has 15 amino acids. The CDR3 spells CASSVPGGSYNEQFF. The CDR3 DNA reads TGTGCCAGCAGCGTCCCTGGCGGGAGCTACAATGAGCAGTTCTTC. Full variable domain (outside the CDR3, taken from reference TRBV7-8 and TRBJ2-1): GAGVSQSPRYKVAKRGQDVALRCDPISGHVSLFWYQQALGQGPEFLTYFQNEAQLDKSGLPSDRFFAERPEGSVSTLKIQRTQQEDSAVYLCASSVPGGSYNEQFFGPGTRLTVL.

This clonotype occurred a few times. J is TRBJ2-5 and V is TRBV10-1; D uncertain. Trimming left V 7 bases short and J 7 bases short, with 10 bases between. This CDR3 is 11 amino acids long. Germline V gives CDR1 WNHNN, CDR2 SYGVQD (reference sequence). The CDR3 reads CASTRPRTQYF. Here the CDR3 DNA reads TGCGCCAGCACCCGACCTCGGACCCAGTACTTC.

This clonotype was observed a handful of times. The chain is built from TRBV13 and TRBJ2-7; the D gene is possibly TRBD1 (5 bases). Per germline, CDR1 PRHDT and CDR2 FYEKMQ (reference sequence). This CDR3 contains 13 residues. V was clipped by 4 bases and J by 4 bases, with 11 bases between them. The CDR3 region has the DNA TGTGCCAGCAGCTCAGGGATTCGATACGAGCAGTACTTC. Translation: CASSSGIRYEQYF.

The gene calls are TRBV10-3 and TRBJ2-3; 8 positions match TRBD2. V was pared by 4 bases and J by 2 bases, with 8 bases of the junction left unmatched. This CDR3 is 16 amino acids long. CDR1 is ENHRY, CDR2 SYGVKD, per germline. CDR3 nucleotides: TGTGCCATCAGTGGTAGCGGGACTCGGTTCACAGATACGCAGTATTTT. Translation: CAISGSGTRFTDTQYF.

The CDR3 sequence is CSVTPGTTNTGELFF. CDR3 nucleotides: TGCAGCGTGACTCCCGGGACTACGAACACCGGGGAGCTGTTTTTT. J is TRBJ2-2 and V is TRBV29-1, with TRBD2 matching over 7 bases. J gave up 0 bases and V 6 bases, and 7 bases lay outside the gene matches. This CDR3 region has 15 residues. CDR1 is SQVTM and CDR2 is ANQGSEA in the germline V gene.

This clonotype showed up just a few times. The chain combines TRBV6-5 with TRBJ1-2, with D perhaps matching TRBD1 (5 bases). The CDR3 has 17 residues. The germline gives CDR1 MNHEY, CDR2 SVGAGI. Trimming took 2 bases from V and 5 from J, leaving 21 bases between them. The CDR3 nucleotides read TGTGCCAGCAGTTACAAGGGAGTGAGTTCCGACAGTTATGGCTACACCTTC. This encodes CASSYKGVSSDSYGYTF.

V gene TRBV5-1 combines with J gene TRBJ2-3; TRBD2 is a possible D gene (6 bases). V was pared by 0 bases and J by 0 bases, with 11 bases between. The CDR3 spans 16 residues. Per the germline V gene, CDR1 is SGHRS and CDR2 is YFSETQ. The CDR3 bases are TGCGCCAGCAGCTTGGCGACGGGGGATAGCACAGATACGCAGTATTTT. Protein sequence: CASSLATGDSTDTQYF.

The V call is TRBV5-1, the J call TRBJ2-1; no clear D. Germline V lookup: CDR1 SGHRS, CDR2 YFSETQ. This CDR3 spans 13 amino acids. The germline V and J ends were trimmed by 4 bases and 7 bases, with 12 bases remaining between them. In nucleotides, the CDR3 is TGCGCCAGCAGCCAACTCCTAATAAATGAGCAGTTCTTC. It translates to CASSQLLINEQFF.

The chain recombines TRBV20-1 with TRBJ1-5; the match to TRBD1 covers 11 bases. CDR1 is DFQATT and CDR2 is SNEGSKA in the germline V gene (reference sequence). The CDR3 consists of 16 residues. V gave up 0 bases and J gave up 4 bases; unmatched junction bases: 5. The CDR3 DNA is TGCAGTGCTAGAGACGGACAGGGGGCCAAAAATCAGCCCCAGCATTTT. This codes for CSARDGQGAKNQPQHF.

This chain connects TRBV5-6 to TRBJ2-2, with 11 bases lining up with TRBD2. The CDR3 length is 18 residues. V dropped 4 bases and J dropped 4; count of bases not matched to a gene: 12. Per germline, CDR1 SGHDT and CDR2 YYEEEE. The CDR3: CASSIDRLAGSSTGELFF. CDR3 bases: TGTGCCAGCAGCATAGACCGACTAGCGGGAAGTAGCACCGGGGAGCTGTTTTTT.

V gene TRBV27 combines with J gene TRBJ2-7; the match to TRBD1 covers 9 bases. CDR3 length: 14 amino acids. Looked up from germline, CDR1 is MNHEY and CDR2 is SMNVEV (reference sequence). V was clipped by 7 bases and J by 1 base; unmatched bases: 5. In DNA form, the CDR3 reads TGTGCCAGCAAACGGGACAGGGTATCCTACGAGCAGTACTTC. Residues: CASKRDRVSYEQYF.